Reported below is one T cell receptor beta chain. In the original workflow: Amplification of reference gene primers provided the estimated nucleated cell counts. The repertoire was sequenced with immunoSEQ multiplex PCR; TCRdb's copy has only in-frame clones and lacks some. V and J calls and clone size are given by that table; D and trimming were obtained from the DNA. The profile covers some 290,000 clones, with around four fifths appearing a single time and less than 6% taken by the ten largest. These data are taken from a study of blood T cell repertoires in COVID-19. Turning to the study itself: The samples span acute and convalescent COVID-19 from the United States, Italy and Spain. The cDNA or gDNA used as material had been derived from T cells, B-cell-depleted T cells, or PBMCs.

This CDR3 has 16 amino acids. The ends were cut back, 3 bases at V and 0 bases at J, with 12 bases in the middle. The germline V gene encodes CDR1 SEHNR and CDR2 FQNEAQ (reference sequence). This clonotype originated in a man aged 55 to 69 who had recovered from COVID-19. The chain employs TRBV7-9 and TRBJ1-3; D uncertain. The source material was peripheral blood. This CDR3 reads CASSLGARSSGNTIYF. CDR3 DNA: TGTGCCAGCAGCTTGGGCGCGAGAAGCTCTGGAAACACCATATATTTT.